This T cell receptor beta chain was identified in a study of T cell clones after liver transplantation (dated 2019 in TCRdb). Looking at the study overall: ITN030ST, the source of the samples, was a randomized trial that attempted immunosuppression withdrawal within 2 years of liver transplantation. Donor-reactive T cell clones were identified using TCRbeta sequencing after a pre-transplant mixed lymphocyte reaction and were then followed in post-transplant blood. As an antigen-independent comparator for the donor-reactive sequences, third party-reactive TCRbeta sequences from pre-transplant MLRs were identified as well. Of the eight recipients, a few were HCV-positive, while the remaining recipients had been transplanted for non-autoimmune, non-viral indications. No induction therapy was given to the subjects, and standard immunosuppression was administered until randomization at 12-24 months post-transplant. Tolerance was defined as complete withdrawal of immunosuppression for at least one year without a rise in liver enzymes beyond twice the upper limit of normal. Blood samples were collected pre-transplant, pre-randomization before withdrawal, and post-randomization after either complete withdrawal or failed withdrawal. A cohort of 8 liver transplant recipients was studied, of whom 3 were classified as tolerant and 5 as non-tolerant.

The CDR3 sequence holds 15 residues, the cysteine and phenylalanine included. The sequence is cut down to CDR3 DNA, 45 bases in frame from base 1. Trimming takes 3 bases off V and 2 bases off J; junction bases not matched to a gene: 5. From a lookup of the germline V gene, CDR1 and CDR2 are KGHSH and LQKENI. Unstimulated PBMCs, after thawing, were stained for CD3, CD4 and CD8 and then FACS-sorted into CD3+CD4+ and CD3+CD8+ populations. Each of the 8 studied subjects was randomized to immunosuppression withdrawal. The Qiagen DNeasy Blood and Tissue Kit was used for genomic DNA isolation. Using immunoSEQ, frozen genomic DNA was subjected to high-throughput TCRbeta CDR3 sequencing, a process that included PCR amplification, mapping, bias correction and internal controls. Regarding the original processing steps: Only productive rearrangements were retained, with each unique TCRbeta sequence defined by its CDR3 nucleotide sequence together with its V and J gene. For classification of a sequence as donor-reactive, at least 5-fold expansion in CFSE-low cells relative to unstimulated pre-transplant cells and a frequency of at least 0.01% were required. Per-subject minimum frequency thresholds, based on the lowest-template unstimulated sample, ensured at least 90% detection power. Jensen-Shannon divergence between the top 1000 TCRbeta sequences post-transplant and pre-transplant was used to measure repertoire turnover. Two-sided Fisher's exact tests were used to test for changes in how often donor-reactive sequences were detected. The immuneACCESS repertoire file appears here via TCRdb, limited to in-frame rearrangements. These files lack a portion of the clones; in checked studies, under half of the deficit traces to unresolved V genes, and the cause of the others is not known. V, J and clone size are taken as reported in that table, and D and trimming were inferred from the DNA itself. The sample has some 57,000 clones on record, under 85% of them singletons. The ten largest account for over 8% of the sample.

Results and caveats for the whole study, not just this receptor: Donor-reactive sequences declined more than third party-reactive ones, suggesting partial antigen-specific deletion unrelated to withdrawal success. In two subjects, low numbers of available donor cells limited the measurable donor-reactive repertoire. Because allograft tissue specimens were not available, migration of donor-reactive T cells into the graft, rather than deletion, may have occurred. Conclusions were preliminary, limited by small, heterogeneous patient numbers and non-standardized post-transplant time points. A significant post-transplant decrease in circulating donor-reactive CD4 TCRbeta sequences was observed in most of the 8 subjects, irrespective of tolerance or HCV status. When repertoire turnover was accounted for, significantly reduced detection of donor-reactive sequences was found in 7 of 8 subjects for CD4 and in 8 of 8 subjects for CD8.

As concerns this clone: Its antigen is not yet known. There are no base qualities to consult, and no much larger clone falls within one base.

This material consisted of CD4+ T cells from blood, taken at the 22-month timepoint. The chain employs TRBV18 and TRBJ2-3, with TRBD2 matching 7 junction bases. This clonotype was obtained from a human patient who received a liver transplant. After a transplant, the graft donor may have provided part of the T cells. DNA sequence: TGTGCCAGCTCACCGCCCCTAGCGGACACAGATACGCAGTATTTT. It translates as CASSPPLADTDTQYF.